Sequencing of this T cell receptor (beta chain) was carried out in a study of identical twins. Broader study findings: Where out-of-frame alpha sequences were twin-shared, they showed excess low generation probability.

J gave up 7 bases and V 7 bases, and 8 bases lay outside the gene matches. Germline values: CDR1 LNHDA, CDR2 SQIVND (reference sequence). The CDR3 runs to 14 residues. This clonotype was recorded a few times. Its antigen is not identified. TCRdb fed the 5' RACE reads into MiXCR, producing one record per CDR3 protein. This sample has roughly 500,000 distinct CDR3 sequences; less than 25% occur once, and the top ten carry 0.91%. The same sample was also used in a study of T cells expressing NK-cell markers. This second report adds: Leadership of the CD3+CD56-NKG2C+ fraction also belonged to these clonotypes in a few donors.

The chain recombines TRBV19 with TRBJ2-1; 9 bases are shared with TRBD1. Sequenced input: CD4+ T cells sorted from blood. The TCR originated in a woman between 18 and 29 years old in good health. In DNA form, the CDR3 reads TGTGCCAGTACTCGGACAGGGGCGTGGAATGAGCAGTTCTTC. It specifies CASTRTGAWNEQFF.